The entry below describes one T cell receptor (beta chain). What it binds is not known. These data come from a study of cytomegalovirus exposure and HLA in healthy donors. General study results and limits: Highly shared variants forming one cluster were likely a sequencing artifact.

Primers for the PCR totalled 60 Vbeta and 13 Jbeta. Here immunoSEQ multiplex PCR was the method, and the copy in TCRdb shows in-frame clones only, minus some. This sample has approximately 170,000 clones, with more than 65% found just once. This receptor was taken from a man aged 50 to 60 in good health and CMV-seropositive. The sample taken for sequencing was PBMCs.

Here the CDR3 DNA reads TGTGCCAGCAGCCTCGGGGGATATAGGGAAGAGACCCAGTACTTC. This translates into CASSLGGYREETQYF. The genes are TRBV28 and TRBJ2-5, with a possible D match to TRBD2 (6 bases). The CDR3 loop spans 15 amino acids. Per the germline V gene, CDR1 is MDHEN and CDR2 is SYDVKM. V shed 6 bases and J shed 3 bases, with 17 bases lying between them.